This T cell receptor beta chain was obtained from a study of T cell responses to AZD1222 COVID-19 vaccine. Sequencing was performed with immunoSEQ multiplex PCR; in TCRdb, only in-frame clones are kept and a portion is missing. The sample lists some 130,000 clones, about 90% occurring once. This clone was seen just once. The clonotype comes from an adult in good health. This specimen was peripheral blood, taken on day 0 of AZD1222 vaccination.

CDR3 coding DNA: TGTGCCAGCAGCGTAGCGGGCGAAGGGTTGGGCTACACCTTC. Residues: CASSVAGEGLGYTF. The J gene is TRBJ1-2, the V gene TRBV9; no definite D call. CDR1 and CDR2 from the germline V gene are SGDLS and YYNGEE. V dropped 0 bases and J dropped 8 bases, with 14 bases sitting between them. The CDR3 extends over 14 amino acids. The variable domain in full, completed from reference TRBV9 and TRBJ1-2, reads DSGVTQTPKHLITATGQRVTLRCSPRSGDLSVYWYQQSLDQGLQFLIQYYNGEERAKGNILERFSAQQFPDLHSELNLSSLELGDSALYFCASSVAGEGLGYTFGSGTRLTVV.